Reported below is one T cell receptor beta chain. A second about 7 to 12 cycle PCR used barcoded and J-beta primers. A single record per CDR3 protein comes from TCRdb applying MiXCR to the 5' RACE reads. The sample yields over a million distinct CDR3 sequences, around 45% seen once. This CDR3 is 13 amino acids long. The V and J ends lost 2 bases and 9 bases respectively, with 11 bases between them. Germline CDR1 and CDR2: ENHRY and SYGVKD. The entry originates in a study of blood T cells in healthy people across ages. This chain joins TRBV10-3 and TRBJ2-1; tentative D call: TRBD2 (7 bases). The sequence derives from an older woman in good health. Specimen: blood. The CDR3 DNA reads TGTGCCATCAGTGAGGGGGGGGCTAGTGAGCAGTTCTTC. This sequence encodes CAISEGGASEQFF.